This passage covers 23 T cell receptor beta chains from one sample sequenced in a study of beta chain features in type 1 diabetes. The study, taken as a whole, reports: Type 1 diabetes patients had TCRB CDR3s that were shorter (moderately but significantly so) in all four CD4+ subsets.

Their target antigens are unknown. The authors reverse transcribed all of the isolated RNA, so sequencing captured expressed TCRB transcripts. Using immunoSEQ multiplex PCR, the repertoire was profiled, and TCRdb retains in-frame clones only, with some absent. The sample has 300,000 or so clones, approximately 10% seen once. The sample comprised central memory CD4+ T cells from blood. These receptors all come from a man aged 30 to 45 with type 1 diabetes.

In its sample, this clone was seen many times. This sequence joins TRBV5-6 and TRBJ1-2; D is ambiguous. Trimming took 0 bases from V and 0 from J, leaving 12 bases between them. Germline V CDR1 and CDR2: SGHDT, YYEEEE. This CDR3 spans 16 amino acids. The CDR3 bases are TGTGCCAGCAGCTTGGGGAGACGTCCTTCTAACTATGGCTACACCTTC. This sequence encodes CASSLGRRPSNYGYTF.

This clone was found a few times. V usage is TRBV6-6 and J usage is TRBJ2-7; no clear D. This CDR3 is built from 13 residues. The germline CDR1 and CDR2 sequences are MNHNY and SVGAGI (reference sequence). The V gene lost 4 bases and the J gene lost 3 bases, with 10 bases spanning the gap. This chain's CDR3 is CASSSAQHYEQYF. The CDR3 bases are TGTGCCAGCAGTTCGGCCCAGCACTACGAGCAGTACTTC.

This clone was seen only a few times. The V and J genes are TRBV9 and TRBJ2-7; 8 bases fit TRBD1. The CDR3 totals 15 residues. Germline values: CDR1 SGDLS, CDR2 YYNGEE. V shed 4 bases and J 4 bases; nucleotides not matched to a gene: 10. The DNA of the CDR3 is TGTGCCAGCAGCCCGACAGGGGCGGGAACTTACGAGCAGTACTTC. This codes for CASSPTGAGTYEQYF.

This clone was picked up a small number of times. Different DNA sequences within this sample yield the same CDR3. This chain uses TRBV11-2 with TRBJ2-5; unclear D gene. Trimming stripped 4 bases from V and 1 base from J, with 4 bases between. This CDR3 is built from 12 residues. Germline V gene lookup returns CDR1 SGHAT and CDR2 FQNNGV. CDR3: CASSSSQETQYF. Here the CDR3 DNA reads TGTGCCAGCAGCTCCAGCCAAGAGACCCAGTACTTC.

The chain links TRBV9 to TRBJ2-6, with TRBD2 matching 8 bases. The length of the CDR3 is 18 residues. CDR1 and CDR2 (germline): SGDLS, YYNGEE. V lost 3 bases and J lost 1; bases outside the gene matches: 9. In DNA form, the CDR3 reads TGTGCCAGCAGCGCTGGAGGGACTAGTTCATCTGGGGCCAACGTCCTGACTTTC. Translated: CASSAGGTSSSGANVLTF.

The chain carries TRBV5-4 and TRBJ2-4; D is possibly TRBD1 (6 bases). The CDR3 is 17 amino acids. Trimming removed 0 bases at V and 7 bases at J, with 20 bases between. Germline V lookup: CDR1 SGHNT, CDR2 YYREEE (reference sequence). As DNA, the CDR3 is TGTGCCAGCAGCTTGGAAGGGTACAGGGCGAGTGGGAACATTCAGTACTTC. As protein: CASSLEGYRASGNIQYF.

The CDR3 DNA reads TGTGCCAGTCGACAGGGATCCTACGAGCAGTACTTC. Protein: CASRQGSYEQYF. The rearrangement links TRBV28 to TRBJ2-7, with TRBD1 matching 7 bases. This CDR3 has 12 residues. Per germline, CDR1 MDHEN and CDR2 SYDVKM. V lost 9 bases and J lost 1; bases outside the gene matches: 3.

This clone was counted once. J is TRBJ1-3 and V is TRBV5-6, with D uncertain. Trimming took 0 bases from V and 0 from J, leaving 7 bases between them. In germline, CDR1 is SGHDT, CDR2 YYEEEE. The CDR3 runs to 15 residues. CDR3 sequence: CASSLGRRSGNTIYF. The CDR3 coding sequence is TGTGCCAGCAGCTTGGGACGCCGCTCTGGAAACACCATATATTTT.

This clone has only a few counts. The rearrangement uses TRBV5-7 and TRBJ1-2; D remains ambiguous. TRBV5-7 is an open reading frame, and its role is uncertain. Trimming stripped 1 base from V and 0 bases from J, with 7 bases between. CDR3 length: 14 amino acids. The CDR3 region has the DNA TGTGCCAGCAGCTTGAATGGTACTAACTATGGCTACACCTTC. As protein: CASSLNGTNYGYTF.

This clone turned up a few times. The chain is built from TRBV6-1 and TRBJ2-5, with TRBD1 identical over 7 bases. This CDR3 spans 14 amino acids. J was trimmed by 0 bases and V by 9 bases; bases with no gene match: 7. CDR1 and CDR2 (germline): MNHNS, SASEGT. CDR3: CASKGQRNQETQYF. DNA of the CDR3: TGTGCCAGTAAGGGACAGCGAAACCAAGAGACCCAGTACTTC.

V gene TRBV11-3 combines with J gene TRBJ2-3; 9 bases fit TRBD1. Germline assignment: CDR1 SGHNT and CDR2 YENEEA. V lost 5 bases, J lost 2 bases, and 8 bases stayed unmatched. The CDR3 has 16 residues. CDR3 sequence reads: CASSLGGTGSTDTQYF. In DNA, the CDR3 is TGTGCCAGCAGCCTTGGAGGGACAGGGTCCACAGATACGCAGTATTTT. The entire variable domain, with the rest obtained from reference TRBV11-3 and TRBJ2-3, is as follows: EAGVVQSPRYKIIEKKQPVAFWCNPISGHNTLYWYLQNLGQGPELLIRYENEEAVDDSQLPKDRFSAERLKGVDSTLKIQPAELGDSAVYLCASSLGGTGSTDTQYFGPGTRLTVL.

A few counts support this clone. V usage is TRBV9 and J usage is TRBJ2-7; the D gene is possibly TRBD2 (6 bases). V was shortened by 2 bases and J by 2 bases, with 11 bases between the two germline ends. The V gene's germline CDR1 is SGDLS and CDR2 YYNGEE. CDR3 length equals 14 residues. CDR3 in DNA: TGTGCCAGCAGCGTCCGGGACTCTCCCTACGAGCAGTACTTC. Amino acids: CASSVRDSPYEQYF.

For this clone: The sample has other DNA sequences that encode this CDR3 too. The V call is TRBV9, the J call TRBJ1-1; no clear D. The V and J ends lost 0 bases and 7 bases respectively, with 7 bases between them. The CDR3 totals 12 residues. Germline V gives CDR1 SGDLS, CDR2 YYNGEE. The chain's CDR3 is CASSVDRGEAFF. The DNA for the CDR3 is TGTGCCAGCAGCGTAGATCGGGGTGAAGCTTTCTTT.

This clone was detected only a few times. This chain uses TRBV11-2 with TRBJ1-1; D not resolved. Germline V lookup: CDR1 SGHAT, CDR2 FQNNGV. V lost 4 bases, J lost 1 base, and 7 bases lay in between. The CDR3 is 13 amino acids. CDR3 coding DNA: TGTGCCAGCAGCTACGTCTCGAACACTGAAGCTTTCTTT. This sequence encodes CASSYVSNTEAFF. Using reference TRBV11-2 and TRBJ1-1 for the parts outside the CDR3, the full variable domain is EAGVAQSPRYKIIEKRQSVAFWCNPISGHATLYWYQQILGQGPKLLIQFQNNGVVDDSQLPKDRFSAERLKGVDSTLKIQPAKLEDSAVYLCASSYVSNTEAFFGQGTRLTVV.

This clone was seen more than once but under ten times. The chain has TRBV13 and TRBJ1-1; maybe TRBD1 (6 bases). Trimming pared 1 base from V and 1 base from J, leaving 13 bases between. The V gene's germline CDR1 is PRHDT and CDR2 FYEKMQ (reference sequence). The CDR3 has 16 residues. The DNA of the CDR3 is TGTGCCAGCAGCTTAGACTCAGGACAGTGGAACACTGAAGCTTTCTTT. It yields the protein CASSLDSGQWNTEAFF.

This clone has more than one count but fewer than ten. The chain joins TRBV2 to TRBJ2-3; D is perhaps TRBD2 (6 bases). V was clipped by 3 bases and J by 2 bases, with 9 bases between them. This CDR3 has 14 residues. Germline assignment: CDR1 SNHLY and CDR2 FYNNEI. The CDR3 sequence: CASSELATTDTQYF. CDR3 nucleotides: TGTGCCAGCAGTGAGCTAGCGACCACAGATACGCAGTATTTT.

This rearrangement joins TRBV6-1 to TRBJ2-2; D may be TRBD2 (5 bases). V lost 7 bases and J lost 5, with 14 bases in between. The CDR3 covers 14 residues. Germline assignment: CDR1 MNHNS and CDR2 SASEGT. CDR3 DNA sequence: TGTGCCAGCAAGGCCCGAACGGGGACCGGGGAGCTGTTTTTT. Residues: CASKARTGTGELFF.

The gene calls are TRBV29-1 and TRBJ2-5; TRBD1 agrees at 8 bases. V lost 6 bases to trimming and J lost 2 bases; unmatched junction nucleotides: 8. There are 14 residues in the CDR3. Germline V lookup: CDR1 SQVTM, CDR2 ANQGSEA. The CDR3 region has the DNA TGCAGCGTCGAGGACAGGGCGAATCAAGAGACCCAGTACTTC. Its protein product is CSVEDRANQETQYF.

Only a few counts were recorded for this clone. The V call is TRBV29-1, the J call TRBJ1-1, with TRBD1 matching over 8 bases. CDR1 SQVTM and CDR2 ANQGSEA come from the germline V gene. Trimming at V came to 4 bases and at J to 1 base, leaving 5 bases not matched to a gene. The CDR3 totals 14 residues. CDR3 region: CSVVLDRANTEAFF. The CDR3 DNA is TGCAGCGTTGTCCTGGACAGGGCGAACACTGAAGCTTTCTTT.

Turning to this clone: Other DNA sequences from this sample encode an identical CDR3 as well. The rearrangement uses TRBV7-9 and TRBJ1-1; possibly TRBD1 for D (5 bases). Trimming stripped 2 bases from V and 3 bases from J, with 10 bases between. Germline loops: CDR1 SEHNR, CDR2 FQNEAQ (reference sequence). The length of the CDR3 is 14 residues. CDR3 loop: CASSLSDRYTEAFF. The CDR3 bases are TGTGCCAGCAGCTTATCTGACAGATACACTGAAGCTTTCTTT.

V gene TRBV7-9 combines with J gene TRBJ2-5, with D possibly matching TRBD1 (5 bases). Germline loops: CDR1 SEHNR, CDR2 FQNEAQ (reference sequence). The CDR3 covers 15 residues. Trimming removed 5 bases at V and 1 base at J, with 14 bases between. CDR3 amino acids: CASSPSTGPQETQYF. DNA for the CDR3: TGTGCCAGCAGCCCATCCACAGGACCCCAAGAGACCCAGTACTTC.

The chain has TRBV7-9 and TRBJ2-7, with TRBD2 matching over 9 bases. Germline-derived CDR1 and CDR2 are SEHNR and FQNEAQ (reference sequence). The CDR3 has 14 amino acids. V was clipped by 2 bases and J by 5 bases; unmatched bases: 4. The CDR3 loop reads CASSLRASGDEQYF. CDR3 coding DNA: TGTGCCAGCAGCTTACGCGCTAGCGGGGACGAGCAGTACTTC.

This clone was detected only a few times. The gene calls are TRBV11-2 and TRBJ2-5; D unresolved. Trimming pared 5 bases from V and 7 bases from J, leaving 20 bases between. CDR3 size: 15 residues. The V gene's germline CDR1 is SGHAT and CDR2 FQNNGV. Written as DNA, the CDR3 is TGTGCCAGCAGCGCCAGGCCCTCCGAAGGTCGGACCCAGTACTTC. Translated: CASSARPSEGRTQYF.